This is a list of T cell receptor beta chains from one sample in a study of blood T cells in healthy people across ages. TCRdb reprocessed the 5' RACE reads with MiXCR, giving one entry per CDR3 protein. The data contain 590,000 or so distinct CDR3 sequences, around 31% of them singletons. The sequencing sample was made of blood. All receptors come from a woman of 80 years or more in good health. Each CDR3 is given without its conserved first and last residue. The D gene is left open where the match is weak. Clone size, where shown, is once, few, many, or a class for clones that have expanded.

v_call d_call clone_size cdr3_length cdr3_aa
TRBV20-1 - - 10 SVRTVTYEQY
TRBV7-2 TRBD1 - 12 ASSFGQGGYEQY
TRBV10-3 TRBD1 many 12 AISRDRGNTEAF
TRBV10-3 - many 11 AIKGPMKETQY
TRBV20-1 - - 13 SAREGSGSRTEAF
TRBV18 - many 10 ASSPDNYEQY
TRBV5-1 TRBD2 - 15 ASSISGTSGREETQY
TRBV7-9 - - 12 ASSLGTDYSPLH
TRBV5-6 - many 14 ASSLFRGPSTDTQY
TRBV20-1 TRBD1 few 13 SALAPGQGQDEQY
TRBV12-3/TRBV12-4 TRBD2 - 12 ASRPSGVPYEQY
TRBV6-1 TRBD1 - 18 ASSGSRDRVKGGSKNIQY
TRBV20-1 - many 10 SASGGLETQY
TRBV29-1 TRBD1 - 11 SVPDRMNTEAF
TRBV20-1 TRBD2 few 11 SAPTSGGKTQY
TRBV20-1 - - 11 SAREGEDQPQH
TRBV4-3 - few 14 ASSQEPASPTAEAF
TRBV12-3/TRBV12-4 TRBD2 many 13 ASRTSGGYGETQY
TRBV5-6 - few 13 ASSFFGEGANTQY
TRBV6-6 TRBD1 - 10 ASSQGQGRWH
TRBV7-9 - many 13 ASSLSPPGPYEQY
TRBV12-3/TRBV12-4 TRBD1 - 12 ASSSGQGWDGYT
TRBV6-5 TRBD1 many 14 ASSPRTGGFSNEQF
TRBV30 - many 11 AWSVWGFYEQY
TRBV7-3 TRBD2 - 13 ASSPTSGGINEQF
TRBV6-5 - many 13 ASSWSATLQETQY
TRBV6-5 - many 11 ASSFLGRPGAF
TRBV3-1 - - 12 ASSQYQGSYGYT
TRBV5-1 TRBD2 many 13 ASSLEGTSTETQY
TRBV25-1 - once 13 ASSDAGGSVYEQF
TRBV10-3 TRBD1 - 11 AITDRETDEQY
TRBV29-1 - many 10 SVEGPNEKLF
TRBV10-3 TRBD2 - 14 ASQTGTSGLTDTQY
TRBV3-1 TRBD2 few 13 ASSQLSGGGETQY
TRBV4-2 TRBD1 many 14 ASSQDWTGPNYGYT
TRBV5-1 - many 13 ASTQGGGGTYEQY
TRBV4-3 - many 14 ASSQDQGWADYGYT
TRBV20-1 - few 11 SARKSSYNEQF
TRBV7-2 - many 13 ASSLRGNGRSEQY
TRBV7-3 TRBD2 - 16 ASSLTATSGGSTDTQY
TRBV3-1 TRBD1 many 13 ASSPGQGTLYGYT
TRBV7-8 - few 14 ASSSSAGTKNTEAF
TRBV20-1 TRBD2 many 10 SAGGGSYEQY
TRBV7-2 - - 12 ASSLGFNYNEQF
TRBV5-1 - many 12 ASSLGVVADEQY
TRBV20-1 TRBD1 many 15 SARDPLARGRTDTQY